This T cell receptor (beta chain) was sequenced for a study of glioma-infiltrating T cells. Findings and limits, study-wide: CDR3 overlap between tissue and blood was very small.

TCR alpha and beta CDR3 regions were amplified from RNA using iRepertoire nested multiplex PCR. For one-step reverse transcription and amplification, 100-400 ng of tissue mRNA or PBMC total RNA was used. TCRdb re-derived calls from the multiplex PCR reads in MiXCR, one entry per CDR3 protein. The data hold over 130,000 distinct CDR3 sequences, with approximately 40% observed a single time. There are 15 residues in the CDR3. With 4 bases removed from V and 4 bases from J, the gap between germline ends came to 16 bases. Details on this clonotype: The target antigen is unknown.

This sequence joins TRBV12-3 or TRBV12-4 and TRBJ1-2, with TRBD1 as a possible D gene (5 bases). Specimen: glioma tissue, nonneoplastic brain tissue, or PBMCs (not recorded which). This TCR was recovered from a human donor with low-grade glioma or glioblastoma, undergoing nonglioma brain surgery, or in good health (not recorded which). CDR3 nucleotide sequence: TGTGCCAGCAGTTCCCTGACAGTGGGAACCTATGGCTACACCTTC. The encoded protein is CASSSLTVGTYGYTF.